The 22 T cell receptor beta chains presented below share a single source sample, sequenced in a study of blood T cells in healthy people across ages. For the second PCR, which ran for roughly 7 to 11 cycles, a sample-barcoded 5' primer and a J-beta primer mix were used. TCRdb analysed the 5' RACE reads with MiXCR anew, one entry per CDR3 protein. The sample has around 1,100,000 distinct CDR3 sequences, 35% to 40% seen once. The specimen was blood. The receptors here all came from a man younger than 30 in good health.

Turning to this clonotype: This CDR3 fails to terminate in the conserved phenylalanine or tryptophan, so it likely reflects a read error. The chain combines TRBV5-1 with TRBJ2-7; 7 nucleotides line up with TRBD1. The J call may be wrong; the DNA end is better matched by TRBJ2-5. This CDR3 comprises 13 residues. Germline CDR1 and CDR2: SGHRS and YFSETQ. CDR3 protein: CASSLGQGETQYI. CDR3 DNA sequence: TGCGCCAGCAGCTTGGGACAGGGAGAGACCCAGTACATC.

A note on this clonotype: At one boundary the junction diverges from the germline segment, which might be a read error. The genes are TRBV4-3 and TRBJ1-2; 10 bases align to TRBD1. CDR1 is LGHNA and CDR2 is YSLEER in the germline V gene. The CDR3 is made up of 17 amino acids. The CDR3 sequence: CTSGQDLGGTGDVGYTF. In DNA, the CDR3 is TGCACCAGCGGCCAAGACTTAGGTGGGACAGGGGATGTCGGCTACACCTTC.

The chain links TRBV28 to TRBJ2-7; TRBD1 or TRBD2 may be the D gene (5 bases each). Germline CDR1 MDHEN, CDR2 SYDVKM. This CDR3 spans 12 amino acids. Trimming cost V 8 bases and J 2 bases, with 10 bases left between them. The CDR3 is CASWDGTYEQYF. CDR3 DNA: TGTGCCAGCTGGGACGGAACCTACGAGCAGTACTTC.

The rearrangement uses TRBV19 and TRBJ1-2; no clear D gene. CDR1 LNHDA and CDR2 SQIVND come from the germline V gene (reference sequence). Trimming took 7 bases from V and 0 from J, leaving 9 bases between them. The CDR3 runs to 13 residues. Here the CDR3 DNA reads TGTGCCAGTACCAACAGTCCTAACTATGGCTACACCTTC. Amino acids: CASTNSPNYGYTF.

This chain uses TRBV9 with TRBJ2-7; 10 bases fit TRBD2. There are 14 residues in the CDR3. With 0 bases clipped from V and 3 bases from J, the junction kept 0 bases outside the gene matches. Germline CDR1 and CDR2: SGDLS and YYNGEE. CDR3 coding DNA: TGTGCCAGCAGCGTAGGGACTAGCGGCTACGAGCAGTACTTC. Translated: CASSVGTSGYEQYF.

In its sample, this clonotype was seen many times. The CDR3 here is CASSEAPRGPTDTQYF. CDR3 coding DNA: TGTGCCAGCAGTGAAGCTCCCCGGGGGCCCACAGATACGCAGTATTTT. The chain links TRBV2 to TRBJ2-3; D is possibly TRBD1 or TRBD2 (6 bases each). This CDR3 contains 16 residues. The V gene lost 0 bases and the J gene lost 2 bases, with 12 bases spanning the gap. The V gene's germline CDR1 is SNHLY and CDR2 FYNNEI.

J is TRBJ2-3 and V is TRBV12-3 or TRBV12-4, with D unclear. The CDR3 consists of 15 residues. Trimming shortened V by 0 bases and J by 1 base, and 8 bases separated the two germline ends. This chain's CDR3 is CASSLAGIRTDTQYF. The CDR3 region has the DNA TGTGCCAGCAGTTTAGCGGGGATTCGCACAGATACGCAGTATTTT.

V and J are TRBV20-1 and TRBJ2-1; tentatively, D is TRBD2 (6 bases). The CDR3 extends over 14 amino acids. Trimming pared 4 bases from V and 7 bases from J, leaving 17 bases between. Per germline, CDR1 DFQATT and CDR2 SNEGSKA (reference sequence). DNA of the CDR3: TGCAGTGCTACGACTAGGTTGAATGGGAATGAGCAGTTCTTC. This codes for CSATTRLNGNEQFF.

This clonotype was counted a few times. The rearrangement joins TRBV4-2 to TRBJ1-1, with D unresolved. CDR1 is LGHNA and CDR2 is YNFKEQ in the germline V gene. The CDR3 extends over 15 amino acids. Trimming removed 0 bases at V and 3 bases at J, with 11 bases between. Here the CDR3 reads CASSQEAGTYTEAFF. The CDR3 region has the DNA TGTGCCAGCAGCCAAGAAGCAGGAACCTACACTGAAGCTTTCTTT.

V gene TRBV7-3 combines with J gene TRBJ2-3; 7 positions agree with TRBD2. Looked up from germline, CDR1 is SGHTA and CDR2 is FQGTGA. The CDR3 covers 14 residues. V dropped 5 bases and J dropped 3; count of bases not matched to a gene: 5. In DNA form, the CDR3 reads TGTGCCAGCAGCCGATCACTAGCGACAGATACGCAGTATTTT. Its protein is CASSRSLATDTQYF.

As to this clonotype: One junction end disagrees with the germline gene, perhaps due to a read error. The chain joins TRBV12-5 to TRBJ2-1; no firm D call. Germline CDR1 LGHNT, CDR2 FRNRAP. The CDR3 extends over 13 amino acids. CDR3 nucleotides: TGTGTTAGTGGCTCCTCCGGGCCCAATGAGCAGTTCTTC. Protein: CVSGSSGPNEQFF.

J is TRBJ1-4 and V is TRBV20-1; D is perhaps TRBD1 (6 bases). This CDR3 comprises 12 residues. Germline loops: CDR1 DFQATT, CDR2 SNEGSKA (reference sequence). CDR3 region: CMGGEGKEKLFF. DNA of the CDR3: TGCATGGGGGGCGAGGGGAAAGAAAAACTGTTTTTT.

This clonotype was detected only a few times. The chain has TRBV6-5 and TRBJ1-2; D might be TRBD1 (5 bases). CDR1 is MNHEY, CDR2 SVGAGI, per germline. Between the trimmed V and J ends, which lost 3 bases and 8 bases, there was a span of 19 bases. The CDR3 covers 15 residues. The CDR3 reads CASSYRQGPRGGYTF. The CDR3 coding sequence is TGTGCCAGCAGTTATCGTCAAGGCCCAAGGGGAGGCTACACCTTC.

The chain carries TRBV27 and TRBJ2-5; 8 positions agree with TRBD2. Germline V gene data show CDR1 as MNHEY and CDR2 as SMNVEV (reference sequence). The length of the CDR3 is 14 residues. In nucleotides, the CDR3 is TGTGCAAGTGCCGCGGGAGGCTCCTACAATGAGCAGTACTTC. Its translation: CASAAGGSYNEQYF.

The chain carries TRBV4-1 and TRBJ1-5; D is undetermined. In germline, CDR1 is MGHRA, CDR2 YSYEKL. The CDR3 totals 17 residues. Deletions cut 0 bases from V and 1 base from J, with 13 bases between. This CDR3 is CASSQDQETGSNQPQHF. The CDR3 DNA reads TGCGCCAGCAGCCAAGATCAGGAGACTGGAAGCAATCAGCCCCAGCATTTT.

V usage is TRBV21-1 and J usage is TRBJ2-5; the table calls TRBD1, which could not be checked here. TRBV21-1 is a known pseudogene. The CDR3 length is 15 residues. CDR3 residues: CASSNRQESQETQYF. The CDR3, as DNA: TGTGCCAGCAGCAACAGACAGGAGTCCCAAGAGACCCAGTACTTC.

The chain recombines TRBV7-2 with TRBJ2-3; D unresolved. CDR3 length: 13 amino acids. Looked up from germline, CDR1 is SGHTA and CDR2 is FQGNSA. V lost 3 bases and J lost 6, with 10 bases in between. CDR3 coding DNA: TGTGCCAGCAGCTTTGTCTCATGGGATACGCAGTATTTT. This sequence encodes CASSFVSWDTQYF.

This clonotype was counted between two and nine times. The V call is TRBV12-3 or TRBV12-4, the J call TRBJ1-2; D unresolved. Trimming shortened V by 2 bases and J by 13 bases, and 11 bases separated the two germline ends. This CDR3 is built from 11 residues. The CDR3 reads CASSLQASVTF. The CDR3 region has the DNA TGTGCCAGCAGTTTACAGGCATCGGTCACCTTC.

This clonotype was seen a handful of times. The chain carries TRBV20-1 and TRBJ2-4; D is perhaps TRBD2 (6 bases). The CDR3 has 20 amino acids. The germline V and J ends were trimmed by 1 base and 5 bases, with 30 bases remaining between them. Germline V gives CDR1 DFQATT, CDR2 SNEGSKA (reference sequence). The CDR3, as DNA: TGCAGTGCTAGAGCACCCCACCATCGATACATCGGGGGTTTCGAAAACATTCAGTACTTC. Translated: CSARAPHHRYIGGFENIQYF.

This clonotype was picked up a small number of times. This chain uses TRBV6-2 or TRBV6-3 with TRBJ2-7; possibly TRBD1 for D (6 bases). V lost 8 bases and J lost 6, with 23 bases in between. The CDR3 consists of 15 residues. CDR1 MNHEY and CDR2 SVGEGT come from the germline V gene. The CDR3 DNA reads TGTGCCAGCCAACTACAGGGCGTTATAACAGCCGAGCAGTACTTC. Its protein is CASQLQGVITAEQYF.

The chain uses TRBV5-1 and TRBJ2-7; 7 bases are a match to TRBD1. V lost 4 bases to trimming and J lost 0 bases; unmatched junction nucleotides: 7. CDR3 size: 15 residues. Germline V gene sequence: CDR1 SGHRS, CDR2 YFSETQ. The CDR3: CASSTGQTYSYEQYF. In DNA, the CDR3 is TGCGCCAGCAGCACGGGACAGACGTACTCCTACGAGCAGTACTTC. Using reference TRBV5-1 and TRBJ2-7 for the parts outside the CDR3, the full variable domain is KAGVTQTPRYLIKTRGQQVTLSCSPISGHRSVSWYQQTPGQGLQFLFEYFSETQRNKGNFPGRFSGRQFSNSRSEMNVSTLELGDSALYLCASSTGQTYSYEQYFGPGTRLTVT.

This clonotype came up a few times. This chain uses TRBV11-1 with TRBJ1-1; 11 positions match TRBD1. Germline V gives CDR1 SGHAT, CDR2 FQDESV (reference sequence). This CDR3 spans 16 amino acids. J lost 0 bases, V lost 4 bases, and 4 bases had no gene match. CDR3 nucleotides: TGTGCCAGCAGCTCTGGACAGGGGGCGATGAACACTGAAGCTTTCTTT. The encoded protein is CASSSGQGAMNTEAFF.